This T cell receptor beta chain was found in a study of beta chain features in type 1 diabetes. Study summary: Taken together, all samples contributed 107,917,701 examined sorted cells.

General study results and limits: Whether HLA type influences TCRB rearrangement remained unresolved here. Fewer insertions but more deletions were seen at VDJ junctions in type 1 diabetes patients.

Trimming removed 3 bases at V and 0 bases at J, with 13 bases between. CDR1 and CDR2 (germline): KGHSH, LQKENI. The CDR3 consists of 16 residues. Staining for CD45RO/CCR7/CD25/CD127/CD95/CD27 allowed sorting of CD4+ naive, central memory, regulatory and stem cell-like memory cells. With regard to this clone: Its matching antigen is unknown.

Every bit of the isolated RNA underwent reverse transcription, so sequencing read expressed TCRB transcripts. Clones were read by immunoSEQ multiplex PCR, and TCRdb kept only the in-frame ones, dropping some. Of a few hundred thousand clones in the sample, approximately 13% were seen once. Sequencing was performed on naive CD4+ T cells from blood. This receptor was taken from a man between 25 and 39 years old in good health. V usage is TRBV18 and J usage is TRBJ2-3; D is perhaps TRBD1 (5 bases). Here the CDR3 DNA reads TGTGCCAGCTCACCGGGGCAAATCTCTAGCACAGATACGCAGTATTTT. Protein: CASSPGQISSTDTQYF.